The count of the clone carrying this TCR beta chain is one. The antigen is not known. This sample was included in a study of graft-versus-host responses after intestinal transplantation. The wider study: Recipients had transplants, and these were multivisceral, liver-intestinal, or isolated intestinal. Each patient got anti-thymocyte globulin induction, then tacrolimus and steroids for about 3 years. Findings of the study overall: Elevated graft-versus-host to host-versus-graft clonal ratios in allografts were recorded for patients with graft-donor T cell macrochimerism. Levels of circulating GvH clones at their peak were associated with early post-transplant HvG declines.

Measured with immunoSEQ multiplex PCR; TCRdb has only the in-frame clones, and not every one. Among 78,000 or so clones listed, around 86% were seen once. CDR1 and CDR2 from the germline V gene are MNHEY and SMNVEV (reference sequence). The CDR3 has 16 residues. Deletions cut 4 bases from V and 5 bases from J, with 18 bases between. The chain employs TRBV27 and TRBJ2-1; TRBD1 might be the D (6 bases). The sequence derives from a human donor who was the organ donor for an intestinal transplant. The sample in question was unstimulated CD8+ T cells sorted from spleen or lymph node cells, obtained before transplant. Written as DNA, the CDR3 is TGTGCCAGCAGTTCCACTACTAGGACAGCACACAATGAGCAGTTCTTC. Residues: CASSSTTRTAHNEQFF.